Listed below are T cell receptor beta chains from one sample, sequenced in a study of T cell responses to AZD1222 COVID-19 vaccine. Profiling relied on immunoSEQ multiplex PCR, and the TCRdb table lists in-frame clones only, not all of them. This sample carries 100,000 to 120,000 clones, more than 70% of them seen once, and the ten largest clones take more than 9%. Sequenced material: peripheral blood, taken on day 0 of AZD1222 vaccination. These receptors were collected from an adult in good health. The conserved cysteine and the conserved F or W are not part of the CDR3 here. Each record gives: CDR3 protein, D gene, V gene, J gene. D genes are given only for firm matches.

CDR3 protein: ASKSGTSGSYEQY
D gene: TRBD2
V gene: TRBV27
J gene: TRBJ2-7

CDR3 protein: ASTEGVSSSYNEQF
D gene: .
V gene: TRBV19
J gene: TRBJ2-1

CDR3 protein: ASSTSRTGVWTEAF
D gene: TRBD1
V gene: TRBV19
J gene: TRBJ1-1

CDR3 protein: SVRGGSYEQY
D gene: TRBD2
V gene: TRBV29-1
J gene: TRBJ2-7

CDR3 protein: ASSLIDRELF
D gene: TRBD1
V gene: TRBV5-4
J gene: TRBJ2-1

CDR3 protein: ASSQEGRGTANYGYT
D gene: TRBD1
V gene: TRBV4-2
J gene: TRBJ1-2

CDR3 protein: ASSLGWLAGGGEQY
D gene: TRBD2
V gene: TRBV28
J gene: TRBJ2-7

CDR3 protein: SVGFDTQY
D gene: .
V gene: TRBV29-1
J gene: TRBJ2-3

CDR3 protein: ARTGAGGETQY
D gene: TRBD1
V gene: TRBV25-1
J gene: TRBJ2-5

CDR3 protein: ASSPWDNEKLF
D gene: .
V gene: TRBV9
J gene: TRBJ1-4

CDR3 protein: SVDSGSSYNEQF
D gene: .
V gene: TRBV29-1
J gene: TRBJ2-1

CDR3 protein: ASRPLTGNNQPQH
D gene: TRBD1
V gene: TRBV19
J gene: TRBJ1-5

CDR3 protein: ASSPRGLAGEYEQY
D gene: TRBD2
V gene: TRBV5-1
J gene: TRBJ2-7

CDR3 protein: AWEGTSSNEQF
D gene: TRBD2
V gene: TRBV30
J gene: TRBJ2-1

CDR3 protein: SFGTSRDQPQH
D gene: .
V gene: TRBV29-1
J gene: TRBJ1-5

CDR3 protein: ASSIELAVGEQF
D gene: .
V gene: TRBV19
J gene: TRBJ2-1

CDR3 protein: ASSLDRVKNIQY
D gene: TRBD1
V gene: TRBV7-2
J gene: TRBJ2-4

CDR3 protein: ASRVETQY
D gene: .
V gene: TRBV10-1
J gene: TRBJ2-5

CDR3 protein: ASSQARGGPQH
D gene: TRBD1
V gene: TRBV12-3/TRBV12-4
J gene: TRBJ1-5

CDR3 protein: ASSMGQLYGYT
D gene: TRBD1
V gene: TRBV7-8
J gene: TRBJ1-2

CDR3 protein: ASSPDRGGTEAF
D gene: TRBD1
V gene: TRBV7-3
J gene: TRBJ1-1

CDR3 protein: ASSPDGTLSYEQY
D gene: .
V gene: TRBV7-2
J gene: TRBJ2-7

CDR3 protein: ASTIPGGTQF
D gene: TRBD2
V gene: TRBV6-5
J gene: TRBJ2-1

CDR3 protein: ASSQRLTSGSVETQY
D gene: TRBD2
V gene: TRBV4-3
J gene: TRBJ2-5

CDR3 protein: ASSPKTGGNTEAF
D gene: TRBD1
V gene: TRBV19
J gene: TRBJ1-1

CDR3 protein: ASNRDRVKTEAF
D gene: TRBD1
V gene: TRBV6-5
J gene: TRBJ1-1

CDR3 protein: ASSPTGDEQF
D gene: TRBD1
V gene: TRBV11-2
J gene: TRBJ2-1

CDR3 protein: ASKGQGVNQPQH
D gene: TRBD1
V gene: TRBV24-1
J gene: TRBJ1-5

CDR3 protein: ASNQSPNDGPSF
D gene: .
V gene: TRBV7-9
J gene: TRBJ1-1

CDR3 protein: ASSPPGGGSYPNEKLF
D gene: TRBD1
V gene: TRBV6-2/TRBV6-3
J gene: TRBJ1-4

CDR3 protein: ASSGETGTEAF
D gene: .
V gene: TRBV6-4
J gene: TRBJ1-1

CDR3 protein: ASSQDLRLTGEKLF
D gene: .
V gene: TRBV14
J gene: TRBJ1-4

CDR3 protein: ASSPSEGPTEAF
D gene: .
V gene: TRBV18
J gene: TRBJ1-1

CDR3 protein: SARGQYGYT
D gene: .
V gene: TRBV20-1
J gene: TRBJ1-2

CDR3 protein: ASSQASGPFNEQF
D gene: TRBD2
V gene: TRBV3-1/TRBV3-2
J gene: TRBJ2-1

CDR3 protein: ATSDFGYKQY
D gene: .
V gene: TRBV24-1
J gene: TRBJ2-7

CDR3 protein: ASSETGSYGYT
D gene: .
V gene: TRBV7-8
J gene: TRBJ1-2

CDR3 protein: AISTGDTEAF
D gene: TRBD1
V gene: TRBV10-3
J gene: TRBJ1-1

CDR3 protein: ASSPGQSSGNTIY
D gene: .
V gene: TRBV5-1
J gene: TRBJ1-3

CDR3 protein: ASSLVDRAYEQY
D gene: TRBD1
V gene: TRBV5-4
J gene: TRBJ2-7

CDR3 protein: ASSQDSGGSEKLF
D gene: .
V gene: TRBV4-3
J gene: TRBJ1-4

CDR3 protein: ASSALTEAF
D gene: .
V gene: TRBV25-1
J gene: TRBJ1-1

CDR3 protein: AWSVGGGFYEKLF
D gene: TRBD1
V gene: TRBV30
J gene: TRBJ1-4

CDR3 protein: ASSFLGYEQY
D gene: .
V gene: TRBV28
J gene: TRBJ2-7

CDR3 protein: ASSGGRDRGFYEQY
D gene: TRBD1
V gene: TRBV6-1
J gene: TRBJ2-7

CDR3 protein: ASSLGTDYGEQY
D gene: .
V gene: TRBV11-1
J gene: TRBJ2-7